The next 8 T cell receptor beta chains were all read from a single sample in a study of CD8+ T cells in alopecia areata. Treatment meaning: oral pan-JAK inhibitor, 5-10 mg twice daily. cDNA reverse transcribed from extracted RNA served as the sequencing template. Sequencing used immunoSEQ multiplex PCR; TCRdb keeps in-frame clones, though not all of them. The table has 100,000 to 150,000 clones, 58% seen once. The sequencing here drew on CD8+ T cells sorted from blood, taken at week 4, from a patient treated with tofacitinib. Receptors were obtained from a human donor with alopecia areata.

The chain is built from TRBV19 and TRBJ2-7; possible D gene TRBD2, 7 bases. V was cut by 4 bases and J by 5 bases, with 12 bases left in between. In germline, CDR1 is LNHDA, CDR2 SQIVND (reference sequence). The CDR3 sequence is 13 residues long. The CDR3 nucleotides are TGTGCCAGTAGTAACGGGGGGCTCCACGAGCAGTACTTC. Its protein product is CASSNGGLHEQYF. The full variable domain, in which reference TRBV19 and TRBJ2-7 provide the parts outside the CDR3, is DGGITQSPKYLFRKEGQNVTLSCEQNLNHDAMYWYRQDPGQGLRLIYYSQIVNDFQKGDIAEGYSVSREKKESFPLTVTSAQKNPTAFYLCASSNGGLHEQYFGPGTRLTVT.

This clone was detected only a few times. The V and J genes are TRBV11-2 and TRBJ1-1, with D tentatively TRBD1 (5 bases). Germline V gene sequence: CDR1 SGHAT, CDR2 FQNNGV. This CDR3 region has 13 residues. Trimming cost V 6 bases and J 5 bases, with 13 bases left between them. Here the CDR3 reads CASRIPGRTEAFF. The CDR3 DNA reads TGTGCCAGCAGGATTCCAGGGAGAACTGAAGCTTTCTTT.

This clone was seen only once. J is TRBJ1-3 and V is TRBV29-1; TRBD1 aligns across 9 bases. With V trimmed by 3 bases and J by 4 bases, 4 bases remained unmatched. Germline assignment: CDR1 SQVTM and CDR2 ANQGSEA. CDR3 size: 14 residues. This CDR3 is CSVDATGGGNTIYF. CDR3 bases: TGCAGCGTTGACGCGACAGGGGGAGGAAACACCATATATTTT.

This clone was counted between two and nine times. The J gene is TRBJ2-7, the V gene TRBV29-1; D may be TRBD1 (5 bases). With 7 bases removed from V and 5 bases from J, the gap between germline ends came to 15 bases. CDR1 is SQVTM and CDR2 is ANQGSEA in the germline V gene. The CDR3 contains 12 residues. The CDR3 loop is CSALGPDHEQYF. The CDR3 coding sequence is TGCAGCGCCCTGGGGCCCGACCACGAGCAGTACTTC.

The rearrangement joins TRBV25-1 to TRBJ2-7, with 9 bases fitting TRBD1. Germline trimming cut 1 base from V and 0 bases from J; bases unmatched to any gene: 4. This CDR3 is built from 16 residues. The germline gives CDR1 MGHDK, CDR2 SYGVNS. CDR3 coding DNA: TGTGCCAGCAGTGAATGGGGGACAGGGAGCTCCTACGAGCAGTACTTC. It specifies CASSEWGTGSSYEQYF.

The chain joins TRBV6-5 to TRBJ2-4; D not resolved. The V and J ends lost 6 bases and 3 bases respectively, with 12 bases between them. CDR1 is MNHEY and CDR2 is SVGAGI in the germline V gene. The CDR3 contains 14 residues. The CDR3 protein is CASRTGSVKNIQYF. DNA of the CDR3: TGTGCCAGCAGGACCGGGTCCGTCAAAAACATTCAGTACTTC.

This clone was recorded only once. V is TRBV28 and J is TRBJ2-1; tentative D call: TRBD2 (5 bases). Germline CDR1 and CDR2: MDHEN and SYDVKM. The CDR3 is 15 residues long. Trimming removed 9 bases at V and 1 base at J, with 16 bases between. The CDR3 spells CASILFGDSYNEQFF. For the CDR3, the DNA is TGTGCCAGTATCCTCTTCGGGGATTCCTACAATGAGCAGTTCTTC.

This clone was recorded a few times. The rearrangement links TRBV29-1 to TRBJ2-7; 8 positions match TRBD1. The CDR3 is 11 amino acids. Germline V gene data show CDR1 as SQVTM and CDR2 as ANQGSEA. V was clipped by 6 bases and J by 3 bases; unmatched bases: 1. The CDR3 DNA reads as TGCAGCGTGGACAGGGACTACGAGCAGTACTTC. It specifies CSVDRDYEQYF.